Shown below are 2 T cell receptor beta chains from a single sample sequenced in a study of cytomegalovirus exposure and HLA in healthy donors (dated by TCRdb to the late 2010s). Receptors were amplified or captured by the immunoSEQ multiplex PCR assay. TCRdb stores this immuneACCESS table with in-frame sequences only. Part of the clones is absent; in the studies checked, under half of the shortfall reflects unresolved V genes, and no reason is known for the rest. The sample table shows some 140,000 clones, and 82% are seen once. The ten largest make up roughly 30% of the sample. The sequenced sample consisted of PBMCs. The receptors shown here come from a man under 40 in good health and CMV-seropositive.

The rearrangement joins TRBV5-1 to TRBJ1-6, with TRBD1 identical over 7 bases. From germline, CDR1 is SGHRS and CDR2 YFSETQ. The junction had 7 bases not matched to a gene; V was cut back by 4 bases and J by 0 bases. CDR3 length: 17 residues. CDR3 in DNA: TGCGCCAGCAGCATAGGTTCAGGGGGCTCCTATAATTCACCCCTCCACTTT. Its translation: CASSIGSGGSYNSPLHF.

The chain carries TRBV4-1 and TRBJ1-4; 8 bases are shared with TRBD1. The trim removed 1 base at V and 8 bases at J, leaving 12 bases unmatched. The CDR3 spans 17 residues. Germline CDR1 reads MGHRA; CDR2 reads YSYEKL. The CDR3 sequence is CASSQGTGRGSSEKLFF. In DNA form, the CDR3 reads TGCGCCAGCAGCCAAGGGACAGGGAGGGGTTCCTCCGAAAAACTGTTTTTT.